The entry that follows covers one T cell receptor beta chain sequence. What this receptor recognizes is not known. It has no much larger one-base neighbor in the sample; base qualities were not kept. The record originates from a study of identical twins (dated by TCRdb to the mid-2010s). Regarding the study in general: The study deep-sequenced TCR alpha and beta repertoires from monozygotic twins, unrelated adults of various ages and cord blood to test whether fetal clonotypes persist. Replicate twin experiments were performed at different times using different library preparation protocols to rule out contamination. Broad study findings and their caveats: Invariant T cells such as MAIT and iNKT could partly confound zero-insertion analyses, although diverse VJ usage argued against such confounding for most clonotypes. Excess twin sharing in beta out-of-frame sequences was weaker because fewer shared sequences lowered the signal-to-noise ratio. In monozygotic twins, out-of-frame TCR alpha sharing was systematically underestimated by recombination models, although the models agreed with sharing between unrelated individuals. Compared with coincidental sharing between unrelated individuals, out-of-frame TCR alpha sequences shared between twins showed an excess of sequences with low generation probability. Because the same donors could not be followed over many years, the conclusions relied on cross-sectional statistical analysis. Fewer insertions were carried by abundant cord blood beta clonotypes; a weaker similar trend was observed in young adult naive repertoires, while no such trend was observed in memory repertoires.

The method was 5' RACE. Sequencing was carried out with an Illumina HiSeq 2000. Template switching added a universal primer binding site, and the final cDNA carried a unique molecular identifier that allowed TCR cDNA molecules to be counted accurately. Specific primers in the conserved constant-segment region were used to synthesize first-strand cDNA for TCR alpha and beta chains. To control for contamination, every cDNA library carried two barcodes: a SMART-Mk sample barcode plus Illumina barcodes. Two successive PCR steps introduced TruSeq adapter sequences along with Illumina sample barcodes. The TCR alpha and beta cDNA libraries were sequenced on the Illumina HiSeq platform using custom primers. As for the authors' bioinformatics: MiGEC processed the raw reads to extract unique molecular identifiers, while MiXCR was used to determine the CDR3 positions. For each individual, recombination models were inferred using an EM algorithm with the repgenHMM and IGoR tools. The analysis of shared clonotypes was done with the tcR package in R, with sharing normalized by the product of cloneset sizes. Out-of-frame nonproductive sequences were analyzed to study raw recombination free of thymic and clonal selection effects. TCRdb reran the public reads through fastp at Q25 and MiXCR, keeping productive beta chains. Entries are consolidated by CDR3 protein sequence, retaining the most common genes and DNA. The V and J calls come from TCRdb's annotation, not from the publication. The sample table records around 220,000 distinct CDR3 sequences; roughly 13% of these occur just once. The ten largest clones add up to approximately 10% of the sample.

The CDR3 starts with the cysteine, ends with the phenylalanine, and has 15 residues. The CDR3 DNA has 45 bases and is translated from base 1. Based on the germline V gene, the CDR1 and CDR2 sequences are SGHNT and YENEEA. The V and J ends are trimmed by 2 bases and 2 bases, leaving 12 bases between them. All donors were healthy Caucasians. Miltenyi CD45RO+ enrichment and human naive T-cell isolation kits were used to isolate memory (CD45RO+) and naive T cells from PBMC. The sample comprised memory (CD45RO+) T cells sorted from blood. What the cell subset or site label conveys for this sample: CD45RO+ enriched T cells. The chain is encoded by TRBV11-3 joined to TRBJ1-2, with TRBD1 as a weak D call on 5 bases. This clonotype was obtained from a woman aged 18-29 years in good health. The CDR3 loop reads CASSLYGDSNYGYTF. DNA sequence: TGTGCCAGCAGCTTATACGGTGACAGCAACTATGGCTACACCTTC.